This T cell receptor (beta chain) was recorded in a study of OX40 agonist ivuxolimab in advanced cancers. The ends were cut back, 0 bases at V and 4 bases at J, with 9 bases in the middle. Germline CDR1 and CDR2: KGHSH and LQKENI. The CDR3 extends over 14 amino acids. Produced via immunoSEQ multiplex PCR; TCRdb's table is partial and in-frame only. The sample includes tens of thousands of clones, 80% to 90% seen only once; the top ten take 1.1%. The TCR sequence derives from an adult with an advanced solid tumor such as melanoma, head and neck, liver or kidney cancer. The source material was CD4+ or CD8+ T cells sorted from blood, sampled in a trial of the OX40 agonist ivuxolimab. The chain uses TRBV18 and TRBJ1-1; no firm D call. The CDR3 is CASSPPLSGTEAFF. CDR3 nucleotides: TGTGCCAGCTCACCACCGTTATCGGGCACTGAAGCTTTCTTT. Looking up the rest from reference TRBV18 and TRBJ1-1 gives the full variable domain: NAGVMQNPRHLVRRRGQEARLRCSPMKGHSHVYWYRQLPEEGLKFMVYLQKENIIDESGMPKERFSAEFPKEGPSILRIQQVVRGDSAAYFCASSPPLSGTEAFFGQGTRLTVV.